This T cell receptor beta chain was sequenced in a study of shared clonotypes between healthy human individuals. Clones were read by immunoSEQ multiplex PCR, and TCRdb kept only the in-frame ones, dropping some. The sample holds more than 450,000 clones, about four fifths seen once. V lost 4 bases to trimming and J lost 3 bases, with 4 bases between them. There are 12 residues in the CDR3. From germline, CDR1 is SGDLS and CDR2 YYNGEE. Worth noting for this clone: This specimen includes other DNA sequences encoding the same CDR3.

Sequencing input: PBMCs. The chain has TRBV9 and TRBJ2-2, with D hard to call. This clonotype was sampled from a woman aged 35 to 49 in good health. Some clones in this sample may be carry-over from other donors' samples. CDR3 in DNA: TGTGCCAGCAGCCTCCACACCGGGGAGCTGTTTTTT. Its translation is CASSLHTGELFF.